Listed below are T cell receptor beta chains from one sample, sequenced in a study of blood T cells in healthy people across ages. Via MiXCR, TCRdb re-called the 5' RACE reads, giving one row per CDR3 protein. The sample comprises some 290,000 distinct CDR3 sequences, 27% of which are singletons, and approximately 29% rests with the top ten. Sequenced input: blood. The receptors were sampled from a woman aged 65 to 85 in good health. Each CDR3 is given without its conserved first and last residue. The order of the fields is V gene, CDR3 protein.

TRBV20-1 | SAPGGQYSNQPQH
TRBV20-1 | SAHPAGWETQY
TRBV3-1 | VSSRGGYTEAF
TRBV3-1 | ASSQERGGRDYNEQF
TRBV5-1 | ASSLGGTGLYEQY
TRBV12-3/TRBV12-4 | ASSGWGSPLH
TRBV11-3 | ASSLGMDEQF
TRBV6-1 | ASSLTGTYEKLF
TRBV3-1 | ASSLAQGLNEQF
TRBV6-4 | ASMEGSEAF
TRBV20-1 | SARDYEKLF
TRBV5-1 | ASSAGRSTSNSPLH
TRBV20-1 | SAGLETGD
TRBV29-1 | SGTGTGGETQY
TRBV6-2/TRBV6-3 | ASSWRAETQY
TRBV28 | ASSLSGIAKNIQY
TRBV7-2 | ASSLIPGALNQPQH
TRBV7-9 | ASTLNGGPLGEQY
TRBV14 | ASSQDGHSYEQY
TRBV7-3 | ASSLVTGNGYT
TRBV20-1 | SAPEGKNTEAF
TRBV7-8 | ASSLRDTKTQY
TRBV12-3/TRBV12-4 | ASSYSGTSGNNEQF
TRBV28 | ASRGQRPGGNTIY
TRBV28 | ASSPSSGSRTDTQY
TRBV5-1 | ASSLGGRTGSDEQF
TRBV2 | ASSDLMGLVETQY
TRBV5-1 | ASSLARGFRETQY
TRBV7-9 | ASSPGDGTSGANVLT
TRBV29-1 | SVEDNSGANVLT
TRBV28 | ASGAAANYGYT
TRBV4-1 | ASSQESGYNEKLF
TRBV6-5 | ASSRDLSTDTQY
TRBV7-2 | ASSLKVYEQF
TRBV9 | ASSVGGGRHTGELF
TRBV18 | ASSPRERAENTIY
TRBV5-1 | ASRPGGFGDTIY
TRBV18 | ASSPFLGPSGANVLT
TRBV2 | ASRRQGGTGELF
TRBV28 | ASSPEAFTSHEKLF
TRBV5-1 | ASTYRGQDNSPLH
TRBV7-6 | ATTTPGQGTYEQY
TRBV6-2/TRBV6-3 | ASRNTRNTEAF
TRBV12-5 | ASGRDREGAKNIQY
TRBV29-1 | SVDGGSDEQY
TRBV9 | ASSVGQVNTGELF
TRBV7-9 | ASSLARFGETNTEAF
TRBV7-2 | ASSLATSGVYEQY
TRBV7-8 | ASSSHLQGTEAF
TRBV11-1 | ASSLSSGRMETQY
TRBV2 | ARQGAHEKLF